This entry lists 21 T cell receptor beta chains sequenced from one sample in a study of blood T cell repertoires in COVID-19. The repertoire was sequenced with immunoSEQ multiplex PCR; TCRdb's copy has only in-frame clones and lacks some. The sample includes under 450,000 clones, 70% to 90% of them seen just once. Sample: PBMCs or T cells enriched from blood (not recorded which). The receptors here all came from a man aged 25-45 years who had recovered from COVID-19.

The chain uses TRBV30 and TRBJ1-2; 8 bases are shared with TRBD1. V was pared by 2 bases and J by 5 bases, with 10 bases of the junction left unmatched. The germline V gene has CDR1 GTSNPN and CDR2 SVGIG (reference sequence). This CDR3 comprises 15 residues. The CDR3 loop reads CAWSPWDRLKYGYTF. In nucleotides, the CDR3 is TGTGCCTGGAGTCCCTGGGACAGGCTCAAATATGGCTACACCTTC. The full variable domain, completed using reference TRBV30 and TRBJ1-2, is SQTIHQWPATLVQPVGSPLSLECTVEGTSNPNLYWYRQAAGRGLQLLFYSVGIGQISSEVPQNLSASRPQDRQFILSSKKLLLSDSGFYLCAWSPWDRLKYGYTFGSGTRLTVV.

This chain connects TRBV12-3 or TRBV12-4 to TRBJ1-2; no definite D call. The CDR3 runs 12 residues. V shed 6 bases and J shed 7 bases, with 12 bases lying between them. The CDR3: CASSPRRSGYTF. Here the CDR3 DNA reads TGTGCCAGCAGCCCTAGGCGGAGTGGCTACACCTTC.

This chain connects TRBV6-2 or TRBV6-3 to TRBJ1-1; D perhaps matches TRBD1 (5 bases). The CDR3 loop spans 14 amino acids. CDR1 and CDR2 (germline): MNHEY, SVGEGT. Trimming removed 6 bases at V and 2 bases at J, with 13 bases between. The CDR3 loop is CASSRQDKNTEAFF. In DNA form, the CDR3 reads TGTGCCAGCAGCCGCCAGGACAAAAACACTGAAGCTTTCTTT.

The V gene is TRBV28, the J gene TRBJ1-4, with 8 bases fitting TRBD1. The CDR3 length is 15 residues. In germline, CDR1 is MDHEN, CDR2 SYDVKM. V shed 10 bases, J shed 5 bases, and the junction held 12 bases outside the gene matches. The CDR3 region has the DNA TGTGCCACCATGTCCCGTGACAGGGGAAATGAAAAACTGTTTTTT. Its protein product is CATMSRDRGNEKLFF.

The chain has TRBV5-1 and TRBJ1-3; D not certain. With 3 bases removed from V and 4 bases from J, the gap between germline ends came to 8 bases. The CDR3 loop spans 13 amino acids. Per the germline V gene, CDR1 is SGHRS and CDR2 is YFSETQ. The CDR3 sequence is CASSYLRGNTIYF. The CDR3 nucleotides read TGCGCCAGCAGCTATTTGCGGGGAAACACCATATATTTT.

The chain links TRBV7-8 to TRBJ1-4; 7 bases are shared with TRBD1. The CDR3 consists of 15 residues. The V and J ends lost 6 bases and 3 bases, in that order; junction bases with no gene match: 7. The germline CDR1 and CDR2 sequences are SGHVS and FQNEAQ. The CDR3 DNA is TGTGCCAGCAGATCCGGGACAGAGTCTAATGAAAAACTGTTTTTT. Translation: CASRSGTESNEKLFF.

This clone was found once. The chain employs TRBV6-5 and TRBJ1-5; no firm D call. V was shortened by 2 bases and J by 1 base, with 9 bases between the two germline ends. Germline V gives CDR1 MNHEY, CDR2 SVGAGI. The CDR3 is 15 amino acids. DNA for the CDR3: TGTGCCAGCAGTTACCCAGGTATCAGCAATCAGCCCCAGCATTTT. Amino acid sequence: CASSYPGISNQPQHF.

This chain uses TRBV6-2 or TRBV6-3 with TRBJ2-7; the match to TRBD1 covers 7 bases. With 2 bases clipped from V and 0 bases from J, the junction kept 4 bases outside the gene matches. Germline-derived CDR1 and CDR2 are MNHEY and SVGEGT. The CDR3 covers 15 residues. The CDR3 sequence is CASSYGAGGSYEQYF. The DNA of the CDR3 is TGTGCCAGCAGTTACGGGGCAGGGGGCTCCTACGAGCAGTACTTC.

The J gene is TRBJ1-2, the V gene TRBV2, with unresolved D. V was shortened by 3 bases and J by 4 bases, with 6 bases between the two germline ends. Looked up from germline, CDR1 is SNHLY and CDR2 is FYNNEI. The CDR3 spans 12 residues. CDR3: CASSEALYGYTF. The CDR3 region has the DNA TGTGCCAGCAGTGAGGCTCTCTATGGCTACACCTTC.

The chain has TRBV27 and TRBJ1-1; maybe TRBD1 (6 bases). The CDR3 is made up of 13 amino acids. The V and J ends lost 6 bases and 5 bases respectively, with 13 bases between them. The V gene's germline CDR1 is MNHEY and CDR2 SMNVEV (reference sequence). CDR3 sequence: CASRRPGDTEAFF. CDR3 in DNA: TGTGCCAGCAGGCGACCAGGGGATACTGAAGCTTTCTTT.

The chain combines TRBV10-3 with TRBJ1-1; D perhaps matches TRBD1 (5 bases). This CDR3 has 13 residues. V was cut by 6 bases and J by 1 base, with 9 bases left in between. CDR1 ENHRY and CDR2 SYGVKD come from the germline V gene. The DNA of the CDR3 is TGTGCCATCAGAGGGGTGGCGAACACTGAAGCTTTCTTT. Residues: CAIRGVANTEAFF.

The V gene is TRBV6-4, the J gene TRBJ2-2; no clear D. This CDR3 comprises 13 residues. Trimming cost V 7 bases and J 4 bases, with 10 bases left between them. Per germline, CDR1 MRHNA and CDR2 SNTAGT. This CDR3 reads CASKNSPTGELFF. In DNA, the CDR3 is TGTGCCAGCAAGAACAGTCCCACCGGGGAGCTGTTTTTT.

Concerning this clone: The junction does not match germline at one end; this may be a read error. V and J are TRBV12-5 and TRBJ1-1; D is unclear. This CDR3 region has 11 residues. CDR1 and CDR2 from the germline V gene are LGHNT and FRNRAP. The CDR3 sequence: CASGLVEPTEF. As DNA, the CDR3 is TGTGCTAGTGGTTTGGTGGAGCCCACCGAATTT.

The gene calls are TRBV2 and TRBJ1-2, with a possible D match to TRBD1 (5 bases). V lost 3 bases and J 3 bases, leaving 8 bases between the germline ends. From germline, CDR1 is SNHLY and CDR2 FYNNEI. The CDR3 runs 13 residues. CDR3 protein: CASSDGGDYGYTF. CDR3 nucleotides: TGTGCCAGCAGTGATGGGGGGGACTATGGCTACACCTTC.

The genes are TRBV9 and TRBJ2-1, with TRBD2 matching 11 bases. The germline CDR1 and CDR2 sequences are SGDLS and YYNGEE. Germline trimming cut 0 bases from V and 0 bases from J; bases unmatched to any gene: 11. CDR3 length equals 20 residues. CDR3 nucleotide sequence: TGTGCCAGCAGCGTAGAGGGGCTAGCGGGGGGCCGAAGCTCCTACAATGAGCAGTTCTTC. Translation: CASSVEGLAGGRSSYNEQFF.

The CDR3 loop reads CASSLRGSPYEQYF. In nucleotides, the CDR3 is TGTGCCAGCAGCTTGCGGGGGTCTCCCTACGAGCAGTACTTC. The chain combines TRBV5-4 with TRBJ2-7; D is perhaps TRBD2 (6 bases). Germline V lookup: CDR1 SGHNT, CDR2 YYREEE (reference sequence). There are 14 residues in the CDR3. Trimming took 1 base from V and 2 from J, leaving 10 bases between them.

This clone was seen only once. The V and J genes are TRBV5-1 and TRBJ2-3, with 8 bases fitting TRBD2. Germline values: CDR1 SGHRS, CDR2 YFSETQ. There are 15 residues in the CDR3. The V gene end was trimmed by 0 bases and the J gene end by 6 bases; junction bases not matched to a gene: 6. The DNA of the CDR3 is TGCGCCAGCAGCTTGGCCGCAAGGACTAGCGATACGCAGTATTTT. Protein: CASSLAARTSDTQYF.

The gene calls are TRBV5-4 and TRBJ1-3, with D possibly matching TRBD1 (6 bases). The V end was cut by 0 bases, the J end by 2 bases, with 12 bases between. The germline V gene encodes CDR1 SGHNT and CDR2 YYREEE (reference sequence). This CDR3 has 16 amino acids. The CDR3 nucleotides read TGTGCCAGCAGCTTGGAGGGGGGGCACGCTGGAAACACCATATATTTT. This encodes CASSLEGGHAGNTIYF.

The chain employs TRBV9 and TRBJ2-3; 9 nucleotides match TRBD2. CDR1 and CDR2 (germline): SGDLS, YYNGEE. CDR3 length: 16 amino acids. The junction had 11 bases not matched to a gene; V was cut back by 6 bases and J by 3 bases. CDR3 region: CASTPIAGVGTDTQYF. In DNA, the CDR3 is TGTGCCAGCACCCCTATAGCGGGGGTGGGGACAGATACGCAGTATTTT.

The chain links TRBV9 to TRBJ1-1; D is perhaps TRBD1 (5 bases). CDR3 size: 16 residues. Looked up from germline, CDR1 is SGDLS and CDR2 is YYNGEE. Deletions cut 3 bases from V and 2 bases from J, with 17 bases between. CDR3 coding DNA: TGTGCCAGCAGCGCCCCCGGGGGGGTGGAAAACACTGAAGCTTTCTTT. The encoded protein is CASSAPGGVENTEAFF.

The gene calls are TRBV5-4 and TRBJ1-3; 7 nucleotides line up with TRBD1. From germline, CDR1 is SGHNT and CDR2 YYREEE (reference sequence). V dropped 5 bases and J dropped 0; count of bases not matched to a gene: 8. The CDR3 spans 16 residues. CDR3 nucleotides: TGTGCCAGCAGACGACAGGGTCCAAGCTCTGGAAACACCATATATTTT. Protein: CASRRQGPSSGNTIYF.